The present T cell receptor (beta chain) was sequenced within a study of blood T cell repertoires in COVID-19. Study in general: Collection of acute and convalescent COVID-19 samples took place in the United States, Italy and Spain.

As handled by the study authors: Reference gene primers were amplified, and this amplification served to estimate nucleated cell counts. Data came from immunoSEQ multiplex PCR; TCRdb stores just in-frame clones and leaves some out. Clone size and V and J calls were adopted from that table, with D and trimming inferred from the DNA. Of 200,000 to 250,000 clones in the sample, under 90% were seen once. This clone was seen a few times. The germline V gene encodes CDR1 SGHNT and CDR2 YYREEE (reference sequence). The ends were cut back, 4 bases at V and 4 bases at J, with 11 bases in the middle. The length of the CDR3 is 13 residues.

Sequencing was done on a sample of PBMCs or T cells enriched from blood (not recorded which). The rearrangement links TRBV5-4 to TRBJ1-2, with D possibly matching TRBD1 (6 bases). The sequence came from a woman in her forties or fifties who had been exposed to COVID-19. DNA of the CDR3: TGTGCCAGCAGCCCGGACAGCTCCTATGGCTACACCTTC. It is translated as CASSPDSSYGYTF. The whole variable domain, remainder taken from reference TRBV5-4 and TRBJ1-2, is ETGVTQSPTHLIKTRGQQVTLRCSSQSGHNTVSWYQQALGQGPQFIFQYYREEENGRGNFPPRFSGLQFPNYSSELNVNALELDDSALYLCASSPDSSYGYTFGSGTRLTVV.